This TCR beta chain was identified during a study of CD8 T cells in ankylosing spondylitis (dated by TCRdb to 2016 to 2017). With regard to the full study: T cell receptor beta repertoires were profiled in healthy donors and ankylosing spondylitis patients so that disease-linked TCR variants could be found. In total, the full study cohort was made up of over a hundred healthy donors and some 26 ankylosing spondylitis patients. Peripheral blood was sampled, and synovial fluid was also collected from ankylosing spondylitis patients. The full study reports these points: The disease-linked clones had a CD8+ phenotype and were found at relatively low frequencies in peripheral blood. Some of the motif variants had been reported before in the synovial fluid and blood of reactive arthritis patients, a finding that suggests common disease-initiation mechanisms. The disease-linked clones were reported to be significantly enriched in matched synovial fluid samples from ankylosing spondylitis patients. Blood from ankylosing spondylitis patients appeared to be characterized by a TCR beta motif composed of eight highly homologous amino acid variants.

The sample was run on an Illumina HiSeq 2500. TCR beta libraries were prepared by quantitative 5'-RACE with molecular barcodes. The authors processed their data as follows. Disease-linked TCR variants were identified with a new computational method built on a probabilistic model of VDJ rearrangement. Using fastp trimming at Q25 and MiXCR clonotype assembly, TCRdb reanalyzed the public sequencing data and kept in-frame beta chains. Merged by CDR3 protein, the rows form single entries marked with the most common genes and DNA. TCRdb, rather than the study authors, made the V and J calls. This sample lists 250,000 or so distinct CDR3 sequences; 20% to 30% were detected once. 0.61% of the sample is held by the ten biggest clonotypes. From cysteine to phenylalanine, the CDR3 is 14 amino acids long. The sequence is cut down to CDR3 DNA, 42 bases in frame from base 1. V was cut back by 0 bases and J by 4 bases, leaving a gap of 9 bases between them. The germline V gene (reference sequence) gives CDR1 as LNHNV and CDR2 as YYDKDF.

For this clonotype: What antigen it recognizes has not been identified. Base qualities are not provided; no much larger clone lies one nucleotide away.

Input material: blood, either unsorted or a sorted T cell fraction (not recorded which). In this chain, TRBV15 is recombined with TRBJ1-2; confidence is insufficient to name the D gene. This TCR was sampled from a male donor with ankylosing spondylitis or in good health (not recorded which). The DNA is TGTGCCACCAGCAGAGATCTGGGGTCCTATGGCTACACCTTC. Protein translation: CATSRDLGSYGYTF.